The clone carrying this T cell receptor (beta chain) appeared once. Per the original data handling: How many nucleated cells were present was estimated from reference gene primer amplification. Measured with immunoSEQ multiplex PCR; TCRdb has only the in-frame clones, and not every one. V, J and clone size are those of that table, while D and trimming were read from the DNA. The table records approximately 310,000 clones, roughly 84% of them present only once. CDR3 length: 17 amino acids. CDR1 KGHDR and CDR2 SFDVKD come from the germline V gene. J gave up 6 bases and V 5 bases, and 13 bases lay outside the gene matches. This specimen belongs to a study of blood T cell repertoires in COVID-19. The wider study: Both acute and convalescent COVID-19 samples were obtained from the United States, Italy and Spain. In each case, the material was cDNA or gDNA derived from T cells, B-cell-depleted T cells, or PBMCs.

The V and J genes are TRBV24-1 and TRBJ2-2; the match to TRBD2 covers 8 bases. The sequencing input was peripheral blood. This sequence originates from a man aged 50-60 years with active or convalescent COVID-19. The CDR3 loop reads CATSAPRGRGEAGELFF. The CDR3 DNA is TGTGCCACCAGTGCCCCTCGGGGGCGGGGGGAAGCCGGGGAGCTGTTTTTT.